This record looks at one T cell receptor (beta chain) sequence and its context. This clonotype was counted at least ten times. What antigen it recognizes has not been identified. Mismatch with germline at one junction end may stem from a read error. The CDR1 and CDR2 encoded by the germline V gene are MDHEN and SYDVKM. Counted from cysteine to phenylalanine, this CDR3 has 15 amino acids. The DNA shown is the 45-base CDR3, in frame from base 1. These data are taken from a study of Graves' ophthalmopathy and Graves' hyperthyroidism (dated by TCRdb to the late 2010s). Context from the whole study: Peripheral blood samples were taken at the time of initial diagnosis, before any treatment was given. An independent validation cohort comprised roughly 20 hyperthyroidism patients and over 15 patients who later progressed from hyperthyroidism to ophthalmopathy. In total, 120 to 150 blood samples were TCR-sequenced: around 42 ophthalmopathy, approximately 80 hyperthyroidism and some 17 hyperthyroidism-to-ophthalmopathy patients. Following sampling, methimazole starting at 30 mg daily was administered to hyperthyroidism patients, and high-dose intravenous methylprednisolone was administered to ophthalmopathy patients. T-cell repertoires of thyroid tissue and blood were compared in about 6 hyperthyroidism patients. To explore V-J signatures that distinguish ophthalmopathy from hyperthyroidism, a discovery set of 100 patients was enrolled, made up of some 41 with ophthalmopathy and 55 to 65 with stable hyperthyroidism. The approximately 97 discovery patients were randomly divided into training and test sets at a 7:3 ratio. To tell Graves' ophthalmopathy apart from Graves' hyperthyroidism, and to predict which patients would progress to ophthalmopathy, the study relied on TCR beta repertoire signatures.

For repertoire sequencing, TCR beta CDR3 regions were amplified from RNA transcripts. The first round was an RT-PCR using HTBI primers with the Qiagen OneStep RT-PCR kit, and this first round was followed by a second-round multiplex PCR, then size selection and purification. Libraries were sequenced paired-end with 100 bp reads on an Illumina HiSeq2000. In the paper's pipeline: SOAPnuke was used for read processing, and reads with adapters, uncalled bases, a mean Phred below 15, or no exact constant-primer or identifier match were discarded. COPE v1.2.5 was used to merge high-quality paired reads. Each unique nucleotide sequence was defined as a clonotype, and clonotypes were aligned to IMGT TRB V, D and J references with MiTCR v1.1. The analysis was limited to V-J combinations with a frequency above 0.0001, which together covered over 99% of the repertoires. For each V-J combination, a TCR clonal expansion and chaos score was defined as the ratio of F50 clonal expansion to chaos observed in the TCRdist matrix. Welch's t-statistics and random forest were used to narrow the features down to about twelve V-J combinations, which were then fed into a naive Bayes classifier. The Morisita-Horn index was used to measure how similar the thyroid and blood repertoires were. Using fastp trimming at Q25 and MiXCR clonotype assembly, TCRdb reanalyzed the public sequencing data and kept in-frame beta chains. Each entry is one CDR3 protein sequence, shown with its most common DNA and genes. The V and J calls come from TCRdb's annotation, not from the publication. This sample comprises about 480,000 distinct CDR3 sequences, 13% to 15% of them detected only once. The ten most abundant clones make up 8% to 10% of the sample.

Ophthalmopathy patients were characterized by moderately to severely active disease, a Clinical Activity Score of at least 3, a NOSPECS grade of at least 4, and a disease duration under 3 months. Patients with other autoimmune diseases, uncontrolled infections, pregnancy or lactation were excluded. Diagnosis was based on clinical symptoms, serum thyroxine, TRAb, thyroid ultrasound and orbital computed tomography. Using Ficoll-Paque density gradient centrifugation, PBMCs were isolated from 9.5 to 10 ml of fresh peripheral blood. Total RNA was extracted with Trizol reagent and quality-checked on an Agilent 2100 Bioanalyzer. General findings and caveats noted by the study authors: Most of the expanded thyroid clonotypes with a frequency above 0.001 were also detected in blood, and it was suggested that the thyroid immune response may be reflected by blood repertoires. In validation, the model predicted ophthalmopathy progression with 70.59% sensitivity and approximately 78% specificity; 12 predicted patients were CT-confirmed with GO in a median of approximately six months. The 13-signature model separated ophthalmopathy from stable hyperthyroidism with around 90% sensitivity and approximately 83% specificity in cross-validation, and 80%/75% in the test set. Sample size was not predetermined statistically, and investigators were not blinded to group allocation.

Material: blood. The sequence came from a woman aged 25 to 39 with Graves' ophthalmopathy. Donor details come from another sample of the same person, matched by shared clones. The sequence joins TRBV28 to TRBJ2-4; the D gene is perhaps TRBD1, from 6 matching bases. The CDR3 loop reads CASSITGKDQNIKYF. The sequenced DNA: TGTGCCAGCAGTATTACAGGGAAAGACCAAAACATTAAGTACTTC.